What follows is one TCR beta chain and its context. Antigen: not known. This entry is derived from a study of OX40 agonist ivuxolimab in advanced cancers. Study overall: Ivuxolimab, which patients received intravenously every 2 weeks, was dosed at 0.01 to 10 mg/kg. In three patients, partial responses were observed, one with hepatocellular carcinoma and two with cutaneous melanoma.

The V segment lost 4 bases and the J segment 6 bases; nucleotides outside the gene matches: 10. This CDR3 is 16 amino acids long. Per germline, CDR1 SGDLS and CDR2 YYNGEE. Sequenced by immunoSEQ multiplex PCR; TCRdb stores in-frame clones only, minus some. The sample contains under 90,000 clones, around 85% of which appear only once. General observations from the study: Clonal expansion from baseline to week 6 occurred in both CD4+ and CD8+ T cells.

This sequence joins TRBV9 and TRBJ2-2; 9 bases fit TRBD2. The sample in question was CD4+ or CD8+ T cells sorted from blood, obtained in a trial of the OX40 agonist ivuxolimab. The clonotype comes from an adult with an advanced solid tumor such as melanoma, head and neck, liver or kidney cancer. Written as DNA, the CDR3 is TGTGCCAGCAGCCTTCGACTAGCGGCATCACCCGGGGAGCTGTTTTTT. Translating it yields CASSLRLAASPGELFF.